Below are 31 T cell receptor beta chains sequenced from a single sample in a study of blood T cell repertoires in COVID-19. Assay: immunoSEQ multiplex PCR; the TCRdb copy retains only in-frame clones and omits some. The sample lists over 150,000 clones; 85% to 90% were seen once. Sequenced material: peripheral blood. These receptors originate from a man aged 45-65 years who had recovered from COVID-19.

Details on this clone: The same CDR3 also results from other DNA sequences found in this sample. CDR3 nucleotide sequence: TGTGCCAGCAGCCTCGGGACTAGCGGAACCTACGAGCAGTACTTC. Translating it yields CASSLGTSGTYEQYF. The chain links TRBV7-2 to TRBJ2-7, with 11 bases identical to TRBD2. J lost 2 bases, V lost 5 bases, and 5 bases had no gene match. Germline values: CDR1 SGHTA, CDR2 FQGNSA. This CDR3 comprises 15 residues.

This chain connects TRBV11-1 to TRBJ1-5, with D unclear. In germline, CDR1 is SGHAT, CDR2 FQDESV (reference sequence). The CDR3 is 13 amino acids. V shed 3 bases and J shed 1 base, with 4 bases lying between them. The CDR3 nucleotides are TGTGCCAGCAGCTTGGAGAGCAATCAGCCCCAGCATTTT. Translating gives CASSLESNQPQHF.

This clone was observed once. The chain joins TRBV7-8 to TRBJ2-1, with TRBD1 matching over 9 bases. The V and J ends lost 5 bases and 6 bases, in that order; junction bases with no gene match: 8. CDR3 size: 15 residues. Looked up from germline, CDR1 is SGHVS and CDR2 is FQNEAQ. CDR3 DNA sequence: TGTGCCAGCAGCGGGCCGGGACAGGGACGCAATGAGCAGTTCTTC. Residues: CASSGPGQGRNEQFF.

The chain is built from TRBV4-3 and TRBJ1-6, with TRBD1 matching over 9 bases. The CDR3 totals 15 residues. From germline, CDR1 is LGHNA and CDR2 YSLEER. The V segment lost 1 base and the J segment 10 bases; nucleotides outside the gene matches: 5. CDR3 sequence reads: CASSQAPGQGSPLHF. For the CDR3, the DNA is TGCGCCAGCAGCCAAGCCCCGGGACAGGGCTCACCCCTCCACTTT.

This sequence joins TRBV7-2 and TRBJ2-1; D possibly corresponds to TRBD1 (6 bases). This CDR3 has 14 amino acids. CDR1 SGHTA and CDR2 FQGNSA come from the germline V gene. Trimming took 1 base from V and 10 from J, leaving 14 bases between them. CDR3: CASSLGSFGGEQFF. CDR3 bases: TGTGCCAGCAGCTTAGGTTCCTTTGGGGGCGAGCAGTTCTTC.

The V and J genes are TRBV19 and TRBJ2-3; 7 nucleotides match TRBD2. Germline V gene sequence: CDR1 LNHDA, CDR2 SQIVND (reference sequence). V lost 5 bases, J lost 2 bases, and 7 bases stayed unmatched. The CDR3 has 15 residues. DNA of the CDR3: TGTGCCAGTAGTGGTCCAGCGGGGATCACAGATACGCAGTATTTT. This translates into CASSGPAGITDTQYF.

The rearrangement uses TRBV7-3 and TRBJ2-1, with TRBD2 matching over 11 bases. The CDR3 is 18 residues long. V dropped 5 bases and J dropped 5; count of bases not matched to a gene: 14. Germline CDR1 SGHTA, CDR2 FQGTGA. CDR3 sequence reads: CASSVQGGGLAGDNEQFF. CDR3 bases: TGTGCCAGCAGCGTACAGGGGGGAGGACTAGCGGGCGACAATGAGCAGTTCTTC.

The chain uses TRBV11-2 and TRBJ2-7; 8 bases agree with TRBD1. This CDR3 spans 19 amino acids. Germline V gene sequence: CDR1 SGHAT, CDR2 FQNNGV. After removal of 6 bases from V and 3 bases from J, the junction contained 22 bases not matched to a gene. The CDR3 here is CASSPKRGTGPILYYEQYF. The DNA of the CDR3 is TGTGCCAGCAGTCCAAAGAGGGGGACAGGCCCCATCCTCTACTACGAGCAGTACTTC.

This rearrangement joins TRBV4-3 to TRBJ1-3, with 7 bases lining up with TRBD1. This CDR3 has 15 residues. Germline assignment: CDR1 LGHNA and CDR2 YSLEER. V was clipped by 4 bases and J by 4 bases; unmatched bases: 7. This CDR3 reads CASSRGTDSGNTIYF. The DNA for the CDR3 is TGCGCCAGCAGCCGTGGGACAGACTCCGGAAACACCATATATTTT.

The chain recombines TRBV27 with TRBJ1-5; 8 bases line up with TRBD1. The CDR3 has 13 amino acids. With 6 bases clipped from V and 7 bases from J, the junction kept 5 bases outside the gene matches. The V gene's germline CDR1 is MNHEY and CDR2 SMNVEV (reference sequence). CDR3 amino acids: CASSLDRDQPQHF. The CDR3 DNA is TGTGCCAGCAGCCTGGACAGGGACCAGCCCCAGCATTTT.

The chain couples TRBV6-2 or TRBV6-3 to TRBJ2-7; 8 bases align to TRBD2. Germline V gene data show CDR1 as MNHEY and CDR2 as SVGEGT. The CDR3 sequence is 14 residues long. The J segment lost 6 bases and the V segment lost 4 bases, leaving 8 bases of the junction unmatched. The CDR3 DNA is TGTGCCAGCAGTTCCGGGACTAGTCGGTTCGAGCAGTACTTC. This codes for CASSSGTSRFEQYF.

The chain has TRBV4-2 and TRBJ1-1; 8 bases line up with TRBD1. The CDR3 has 14 residues. V was clipped by 2 bases and J by 6 bases; unmatched bases: 5. Per the germline V gene, CDR1 is LGHNA and CDR2 is YNFKEQ. In DNA form, the CDR3 reads TGTGCCAGCAGCCAACCGGACAGGGTCTCTGAAGCTTTCTTT. Residues: CASSQPDRVSEAFF.

CDR3 nucleotides: TGTGCCAGCAGGGACCTCACAGGGGCCTATTCACCCCTCCACTTT. This sequence encodes CASRDLTGAYSPLHF. The chain uses TRBV6-6 and TRBJ1-6; the match to TRBD1 covers 7 bases. The germline gives CDR1 MNHNY, CDR2 SVGAGI (reference sequence). The trim removed 6 bases at V and 8 bases at J, leaving 10 bases unmatched. The CDR3 spans 15 residues.

The chain is built from TRBV7-2 and TRBJ1-1; no clear D. The germline V gene encodes CDR1 SGHTA and CDR2 FQGNSA. The CDR3 extends over 15 amino acids. The V end lost 0 bases, the J end lost 0 bases, and 8 bases lay between the germline ends. The CDR3 region is CASSLAGRVNTEAFF. For the CDR3, the DNA is TGTGCCAGCAGCTTAGCCGGGCGGGTGAACACTGAAGCTTTCTTT.

Only one count was recorded for this clone. The chain links TRBV6-5 to TRBJ2-7; D perhaps matches TRBD2 (6 bases). The CDR3 is 14 amino acids. The V gene's germline CDR1 is MNHEY and CDR2 SVGAGI. V lost 6 bases to trimming and J lost 5 bases, with 17 bases between them. DNA for the CDR3: TGTGCCAGCAGATTAGGAGGAGGGATCAACGAGCAGTACTTC. Protein: CASRLGGGINEQYF.

The chain links TRBV29-1 to TRBJ1-2; D possibly corresponds to TRBD1 (6 bases). V lost 3 bases and J lost 6, with 11 bases in between. From germline, CDR1 is SQVTM and CDR2 ANQGSEA. This CDR3 is built from 12 residues. CDR3 protein: CSVETGSHGYTF. The DNA of the CDR3 is TGCAGCGTTGAGACAGGATCCCATGGCTACACCTTC.

The V gene is TRBV30, the J gene TRBJ2-2; 9 bases agree with TRBD1. The CDR3 has 16 amino acids. The V segment lost 0 bases and the J segment 5 bases; nucleotides outside the gene matches: 7. Germline CDR1 is GTSNPN and CDR2 is SVGIG (reference sequence). CDR3 sequence (DNA): TGTGCCTGGAGTGTACAGGGGGCTAGGTTTACCGGGGAGCTGTTTTTT. Protein sequence: CAWSVQGARFTGELFF.

The rearrangement joins TRBV7-9 to TRBJ1-2, with TRBD1 matching 9 bases. V shed 1 base, J shed 6 bases, and the junction held 15 bases outside the gene matches. Germline CDR1 SEHNR, CDR2 FQNEAQ (reference sequence). CDR3 length: 18 amino acids. The chain's CDR3 is CASSLDQQGAVSKHGYTF. CDR3 nucleotide sequence: TGTGCCAGCAGCTTAGATCAACAGGGGGCAGTCAGTAAGCATGGCTACACCTTC.

The chain uses TRBV13 and TRBJ2-1, with 7 bases matching TRBD1. CDR1 is PRHDT and CDR2 is FYEKMQ in the germline V gene (reference sequence). This CDR3 region has 15 residues. V gave up 2 bases and J gave up 3 bases; unmatched junction bases: 4. The CDR3 loop is CASSLRQGLYNEQFF. CDR3 DNA sequence: TGTGCCAGCAGCTTACGACAGGGCCTCTACAATGAGCAGTTCTTC.

The chain links TRBV6-5 to TRBJ2-3; 7 nucleotides line up with TRBD1. Trimming took 2 bases from V and 8 from J; bases not matched to a gene: 10. Germline V gene data show CDR1 as MNHEY and CDR2 as SVGAGI. This CDR3 region has 15 residues. The DNA of the CDR3 is TGTGCCAGCAGTTACCGACAGGGCTCCAGGGGTACGCAGTATTTT. Amino acid sequence: CASSYRQGSRGTQYF.

J is TRBJ1-1 and V is TRBV6-6; 7 bases agree with TRBD1. The CDR3 loop spans 19 amino acids. J gave up 6 bases and V 5 bases, and 24 bases lay outside the gene matches. The germline CDR1 and CDR2 sequences are MNHNY and SVGAGI (reference sequence). Written as DNA, the CDR3 is TGTGCCAGCAGTCCTAAATCCGGACAGGCGGCGAACAAGGGCCCTGAAGCTTTCTTT. Amino acids: CASSPKSGQAANKGPEAFF.

The rearrangement joins TRBV7-2 to TRBJ2-5; D remains unclear. V lost 3 bases, J lost 5 bases, and 10 bases lay in between. CDR1 is SGHTA and CDR2 is FQGNSA in the germline V gene. This CDR3 has 13 amino acids. Written as DNA, the CDR3 is TGTGCCAGCAGCTTTCCCGAGCTGGAGACCCAGTACTTC. Its translation is CASSFPELETQYF.

The rearrangement links TRBV7-3 to TRBJ2-7; the match to TRBD2 covers 7 bases. The CDR3 is made up of 15 amino acids. With 2 bases clipped from V and 1 base from J, the junction kept 5 bases outside the gene matches. Looked up from germline, CDR1 is SGHTA and CDR2 is FQGTGA. DNA for the CDR3: TGTGCCAGCAGCTTAGAGTCGGGGGGATCCTACGAGCAGTACTTC. It yields the protein CASSLESGGSYEQYF.

The CDR3 DNA follows: TGTGCCTGGACAGGGGATAGCAATCAGCCCCAGCATTTT. Translated: CAWTGDSNQPQHF. The chain has TRBV30 and TRBJ1-5; a weak D match, TRBD1 (6 bases). CDR1 and CDR2 from the germline V gene are GTSNPN and SVGIG (reference sequence). The CDR3 sequence is 13 residues long. Trimming removed 4 bases from V and 0 bases from J, with 7 bases in between.

V usage is TRBV12-3 or TRBV12-4 and J usage is TRBJ1-1, with unresolved D. The CDR3 is 13 amino acids. With 5 bases removed from V and 5 bases from J, the gap between germline ends came to 12 bases. In nucleotides, the CDR3 is TGTGCCAGCAGTCGGTTGCGGGATACTGAAGCTTTCTTT. It encodes CASSRLRDTEAFF.

This chain's CDR3 is CASSLNPDPGNLGGISYEQYF. The CDR3 nucleotides are TGCGCCAGCAGCTTGAATCCCGACCCGGGTAATCTTGGCGGGATCTCCTACGAGCAGTACTTC. This chain joins TRBV5-1 and TRBJ2-7; D may be TRBD2 (6 bases). V shed 1 base and J shed 0 bases, with 29 bases lying between them. CDR1 and CDR2 from the germline V gene are SGHRS and YFSETQ. The CDR3 length is 21 residues.

The chain couples TRBV4-3 to TRBJ2-1; 9 nucleotides align to TRBD2. Per the germline V gene, CDR1 is LGHNA and CDR2 is YSLEER. The V and J ends lost 0 bases and 7 bases, in that order; junction bases with no gene match: 13. CDR3 length: 18 amino acids. The CDR3 coding sequence is TGCGCCAGCAGCCAAGATGTAGAGCGGGAGGCCTACCGGAATGAGCAGTTCTTC. It specifies CASSQDVEREAYRNEQFF.

The V call is TRBV18, the J call TRBJ1-1, with TRBD1 identical over 7 bases. Germline assignment: CDR1 KGHSH and CDR2 LQKENI. V lost 6 bases and J lost 8; bases outside the gene matches: 6. The CDR3 loop spans 12 amino acids. DNA for the CDR3: TGTGCCAGCTCCCCAGACAGGGAAGAAGCTTTCTTT. Translation gives CASSPDREEAFF.

The rearrangement joins TRBV19 to TRBJ2-2, with 8 bases identical to TRBD1. Looked up from germline, CDR1 is LNHDA and CDR2 is SQIVND (reference sequence). J was trimmed by 1 base and V by 4 bases; bases with no gene match: 5. This CDR3 has 16 amino acids. CDR3 sequence: CASSTRTGLNTGELFF. As DNA, the CDR3 is TGTGCCAGTAGTACCCGGACAGGGTTGAACACCGGGGAGCTGTTTTTT.

V gene TRBV4-3 combines with J gene TRBJ1-1; a weak D match, TRBD1 (5 bases). Trimming took 3 bases from V and 4 from J, leaving 9 bases between them. The CDR3 runs 13 residues. Germline V CDR1 and CDR2: LGHNA, YSLEER. The CDR3 nucleotides read TGCGCCAGCAGCCAGGGACTGGGCACTGAAGCTTTCTTT. Translation gives CASSQGLGTEAFF.

This clone was recorded only once. The gene calls are TRBV7-9 and TRBJ1-6; D is unclear. Trimming took 1 base from V and 5 from J, leaving 9 bases between them. Germline values: CDR1 SEHNR, CDR2 FQNEAQ (reference sequence). This CDR3 has 15 amino acids. The CDR3 spells CASSLGRGDNSPLHF. DNA for the CDR3: TGTGCCAGCAGCTTAGGGAGAGGTGATAATTCACCCCTCCACTTT. Drawing the rest from reference TRBV7-9 and TRBJ1-6, the complete variable domain is DTGVSQNPRHKITKRGQNVTFRCDPISEHNRLYWYRQTLGQGPEFLTYFQNEAQLEKSRLLSDRFSAERPKGSFSTLEIQRTEQGDSAMYLCASSLGRGDNSPLHFGNGTRLTVT.